These T cell receptor beta chains were read from a single sample in a study of blood T cells in healthy people across ages. Using its own MiXCR run on the 5' RACE reads, TCRdb lists one record per CDR3 protein. Of 650,000 to 1,000,000 distinct CDR3 sequences listed, around 36% are singletons. Sequenced material: blood. The receptors were gathered from a man between 18 and 29 years old in good health. Both conserved end residues are part of each CDR3. The D gene is left open where the match is weak. Clone sizes are given selectively: once, few, many, or a class where the clone is expanded.

length: 12; V: TRBV2; size: NA; D: NA; J: TRBJ2-7; CDR3: CASRGVLYEQYF; DNA: TGTGCCAGCAGGGGGGTGCTCTACGAGCAGTACTTC
length: 14; V: TRBV15; size: NA; D: TRBD1; J: TRBJ2-5; CDR3: CATEVDRDNNEQYF; DNA: TGTGCCACCGAGGTGGACAGGGATAACAATGAGCAGTACTTC
length: 11; V: TRBV20-1; size: many; D: NA; J: TRBJ1-1; CDR3: CSATVNTEAFF; DNA: TGCAGTGCTACAGTGAACACTGAAGCTTTCTTT
length: 13; V: TRBV12-3/TRBV12-4; size: NA; D: NA; J: TRBJ2-5; CDR3: CVSSLPGQETQYF; DNA: TGTGTCAGCAGTTTACCGGGCCAAGAGACCCAGTACTTC
length: 13; V: TRBV6-2/TRBV6-3; size: once; D: NA; J: TRBJ2-2; CDR3: CASSYGLAGELFF; DNA: TGTGCCAGCAGTTACGGGCTAGCCGGGGAGCTGTTTTTT
length: 14; V: TRBV4-3; size: NA; D: NA; J: TRBJ2-2; CDR3: CASSQDYTNGELFF; DNA: TGCGCCAGCAGCCAAGACTATACTAACGGGGAGCTGTTTTTT
length: 15; V: TRBV7-9; size: NA; D: NA; J: TRBJ2-5; CDR3: CASSFRQGTQETQYF; DNA: TGTGCCAGCAGCTTTCGGCAGGGCACACAAGAGACCCAGTACTTC
length: 15; V: TRBV9; size: NA; D: TRBD1; J: TRBJ2-1; CDR3: CASSGQGTSYNEQFF; DNA: TGTGCCAGCAGCGGACAGGGGACCTCCTACAATGAGCAGTTCTTC
length: 16; V: TRBV7-2; size: few; D: TRBD1; J: TRBJ2-7; CDR3: CASSGLGQGSSYEQYF; DNA: TGTGCCAGCAGCGGACTGGGACAGGGGAGCTCCTACGAGCAGTACTTC
length: 14; V: TRBV4-1; size: NA; D: NA; J: TRBJ1-5; CDR3: CASSQESLNQPQHF; DNA: TGCGCCAGCAGCCAAGAGAGCCTGAATCAGCCCCAGCATTTT
length: 14; V: TRBV9; size: many; D: NA; J: TRBJ2-1; CDR3: CASSVGGRANEQFF; DNA: TGTGCCAGCAGCGTAGGAGGCAGGGCAAATGAGCAGTTCTTC
length: 12; V: TRBV7-2; size: NA; D: NA; J: TRBJ2-5; CDR3: CASRSLAETQYF; DNA: TGTGCCAGCAGATCTCTTGCTGAGACCCAGTACTTC
length: 14; V: TRBV4-1; size: NA; D: TRBD2; J: TRBJ2-7; CDR3: CASSQELAVYEQYF; DNA: TGCGCCAGCAGCCAAGAACTAGCGGTCTACGAGCAGTACTTC
length: 15; V: TRBV7-8; size: NA; D: NA; J: TRBJ1-1; CDR3: CASSPAGRVNTEAFF; DNA: TGTGCCAGCAGCCCCGCTGGGAGGGTGAACACTGAAGCTTTCTTT
length: 14; V: TRBV7-9; size: NA; D: TRBD1; J: TRBJ2-3; CDR3: CASSHRGNTDTQYF; DNA: TGTGCCAGCAGCCACAGGGGAAACACAGATACGCAGTATTTT
length: 13; V: TRBV6-5; size: once; D: TRBD1; J: TRBJ1-3; CDR3: CASRTGAGNTIYF; DNA: TGTGCCAGCCGGACAGGGGCTGGAAACACCATATATTTT
length: 12; V: TRBV25-1; size: NA; D: NA; J: TRBJ2-1; CDR3: CASRAGGGAEFF; DNA: TGTGCCAGCAGGGCTGGAGGAGGGGCCGAGTTCTTC
length: 14; V: TRBV7-6; size: few; D: NA; J: TRBJ2-1; CDR3: CASSLEPRANEQFF; DNA: TGTGCCAGCAGCTTAGAACCCCGCGCCAATGAGCAGTTCTTC
length: 17; V: TRBV7-2; size: few; D: TRBD1; J: TRBJ1-1; CDR3: CASSLARGTAFNTEAFF; DNA: TGTGCCAGCAGCTTAGCGCGTGGGACAGCGTTTAACACTGAAGCTTTCTTT
length: 17; V: TRBV3-1; size: many; D: TRBD2; J: TRBJ2-1; CDR3: CASSQVFRTSIYNEQFF; DNA: TGTGCCAGCAGCCAAGTTTTTAGGACTAGCATCTACAATGAGCAGTTCTTC
length: 13; V: TRBV4-3; size: NA; D: NA; J: TRBJ1-1; CDR3: CASSQVDNTEAFF; DNA: TGCGCCAGCAGCCAAGTAGATAACACTGAAGCTTTCTTT
length: 15; V: TRBV7-9; size: NA; D: NA; J: TRBJ2-7; CDR3: CASSLSGGPDNEQYF; DNA: TGTGCCAGCAGCTTAAGTGGGGGGCCCGACAATGAGCAGTACTTC
length: 15; V: TRBV5-1; size: NA; D: TRBD1; J: TRBJ2-1; CDR3: CASSLTQGANNEQFF; DNA: TGCGCCAGCAGCTTGACTCAGGGGGCTAACAATGAGCAGTTCTTC
length: 13; V: TRBV6-5; size: NA; D: NA; J: TRBJ1-6; CDR3: CASSENPSSPLHF; DNA: TGTGCCAGCAGTGAGAATCCAAGTTCACCCCTCCACTTT
length: 14; V: TRBV10-3; size: many; D: TRBD1; J: TRBJ2-1; CDR3: CAIGRQGSYNEQFF; DNA: TGTGCCATCGGTCGACAGGGCTCCTACAATGAGCAGTTCTTC
length: 14; V: TRBV27; size: NA; D: NA; J: TRBJ2-1; CDR3: CASSFLQGVREQFF; DNA: TGTGCCAGCAGTTTTTTACAGGGAGTTCGCGAGCAGTTCTTC
length: 13; V: TRBV20-1; size: NA; D: NA; J: TRBJ2-2; CDR3: CSARLTDTGELFF; DNA: TGCAGTGCTAGACTTACGGACACCGGGGAGCTGTTTTTT
length: 19; V: TRBV3-1; size: few; D: NA; J: TRBJ1-5; CDR3: CASSPIPGQLRNSNQPQHF; DNA: TGTGCCAGCAGCCCCATACCCGGACAGCTAAGAAATAGCAATCAGCCCCAGCATTTT